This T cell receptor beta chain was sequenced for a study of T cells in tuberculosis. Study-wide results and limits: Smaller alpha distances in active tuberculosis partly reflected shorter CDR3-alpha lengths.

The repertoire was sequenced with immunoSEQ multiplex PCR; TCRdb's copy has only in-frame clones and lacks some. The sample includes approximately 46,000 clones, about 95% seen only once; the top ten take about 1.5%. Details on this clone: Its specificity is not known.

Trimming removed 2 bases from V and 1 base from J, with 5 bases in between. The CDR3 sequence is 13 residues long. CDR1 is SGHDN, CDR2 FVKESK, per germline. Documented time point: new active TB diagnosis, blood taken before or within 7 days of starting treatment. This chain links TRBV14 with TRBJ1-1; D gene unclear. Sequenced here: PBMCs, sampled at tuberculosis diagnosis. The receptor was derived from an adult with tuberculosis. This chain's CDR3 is CASSQYGNTEAFF. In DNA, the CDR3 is TGTGCCAGCAGCCAATACGGGAACACTGAAGCTTTCTTT.